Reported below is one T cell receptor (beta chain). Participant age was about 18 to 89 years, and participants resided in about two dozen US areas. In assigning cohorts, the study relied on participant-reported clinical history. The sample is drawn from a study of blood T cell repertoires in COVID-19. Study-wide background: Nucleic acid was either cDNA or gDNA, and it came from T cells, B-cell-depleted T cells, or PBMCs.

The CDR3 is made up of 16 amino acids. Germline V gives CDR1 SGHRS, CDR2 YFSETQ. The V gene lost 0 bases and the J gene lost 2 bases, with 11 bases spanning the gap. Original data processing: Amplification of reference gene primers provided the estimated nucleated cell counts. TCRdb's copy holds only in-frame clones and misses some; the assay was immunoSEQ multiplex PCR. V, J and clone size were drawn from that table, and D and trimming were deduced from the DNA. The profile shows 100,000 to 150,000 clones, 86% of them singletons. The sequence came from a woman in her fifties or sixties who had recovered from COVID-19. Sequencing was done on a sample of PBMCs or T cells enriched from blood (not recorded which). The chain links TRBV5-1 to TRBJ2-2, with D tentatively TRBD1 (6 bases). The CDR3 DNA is TGCGCCAGCAGCTTGGAGACAGGAACAAACACCGGGGAGCTGTTTTTT. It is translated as CASSLETGTNTGELFF.